These T cell receptor beta chains were read from a single sample in a study of blood T cell repertoires in COVID-19. Clones were sequenced by immunoSEQ multiplex PCR, and TCRdb holds only the in-frame ones, with some missing. Among more than 70,000 clones listed, about 90% were seen once. Sequenced input: peripheral blood. Receptor source: a woman in her forties or fifties in a cohort sampled during active COVID-19. The conserved cysteine and the conserved F or W are not part of the CDR3 here. Fields, in order: J gene, V gene, CDR3 length, CDR3 protein.

j_gene: TRBJ1-4; v_gene: TRBV5-5; len: 11; CDR3aa: ASSLQGYEKLF
j_gene: TRBJ1-2; v_gene: TRBV6-5; len: 12; CDR3aa: ASGQRAGYYGYT
j_gene: TRBJ2-1; v_gene: TRBV7-9; len: 14; CDR3aa: ASSLSERGGYNEQF
j_gene: TRBJ2-5; v_gene: TRBV19; len: 16; CDR3aa: ASSQGEAQGFNRETQY
j_gene: TRBJ2-1; v_gene: TRBV28; len: 14; CDR3aa: ASKQGDVFSYNEQF
j_gene: TRBJ1-1; v_gene: TRBV6-6; len: 13; CDR3aa: ASSSFSSGGTEAF
j_gene: TRBJ1-6; v_gene: TRBV3-1/TRBV3-2; len: 11; CDR3aa: ASSQLPNSPLH
j_gene: TRBJ1-2; v_gene: TRBV2; len: 12; CDR3aa: ASSGQGPGYGYT
j_gene: TRBJ1-2; v_gene: TRBV28; len: 12; CDR3aa: ASSLETGVNGYT
j_gene: TRBJ1-3; v_gene: TRBV23-1; len: 11; CDR3aa: ASSHPRGNTIY
j_gene: TRBJ2-3; v_gene: TRBV3-1/TRBV3-2; len: 14; CDR3aa: ASSQVAGGSTDTQY
j_gene: TRBJ2-3; v_gene: TRBV6-6; len: 13; CDR3aa: ASSPGSSGGDTQY
j_gene: TRBJ1-2; v_gene: TRBV4-1; len: 13; CDR3aa: ASSQDQGSENGYT
j_gene: TRBJ1-3; v_gene: TRBV19; len: 14; CDR3aa: ASSTSWGSLANTIY
j_gene: TRBJ1-1; v_gene: TRBV7-8; len: 12; CDR3aa: ASGTGEFGTEAF
j_gene: TRBJ2-3; v_gene: TRBV19; len: 12; CDR3aa: ASRSGSSTDTQY
j_gene: TRBJ1-1; v_gene: TRBV5-4; len: 12; CDR3aa: ASRSGQGWTEAF
j_gene: TRBJ2-1; v_gene: TRBV6-1; len: 14; CDR3aa: ASSDPGTGTYNEQF
j_gene: TRBJ2-1; v_gene: TRBV5-1; len: 13; CDR3aa: ASSPRLAGGNEQF
j_gene: TRBJ2-7; v_gene: TRBV9; len: 12; CDR3aa: ASSVGGQEYEQY
j_gene: TRBJ2-2; v_gene: TRBV4-1; len: 18; CDR3aa: ASSQPTSGRALANTGELF
j_gene: TRBJ2-1; v_gene: TRBV4-2; len: 15; CDR3aa: ASSQESVQSGDNEQF
j_gene: TRBJ1-6; v_gene: TRBV7-9; len: 13; CDR3aa: ASSLGAQVNSPLH
j_gene: TRBJ1-1; v_gene: TRBV5-1; len: 16; CDR3aa: ASSFGQGALLFATEAF
j_gene: TRBJ2-3; v_gene: TRBV28; len: 13; CDR3aa: ASSNDRANTDTQY
j_gene: TRBJ2-7; v_gene: TRBV27; len: 11; CDR3aa: ASSLRDSGEQY
j_gene: TRBJ2-2; v_gene: TRBV4-1; len: 12; CDR3aa: ASSQPSGTGELF
j_gene: TRBJ2-3; v_gene: TRBV3-1/TRBV3-2; len: 13; CDR3aa: ASSPWTSGTDTQY
j_gene: TRBJ1-1; v_gene: TRBV19; len: 12; CDR3aa: ASSSDRGWTEAF
j_gene: TRBJ1-2; v_gene: TRBV6-5; len: 10; CDR3aa: ASRGGRNGYT
j_gene: TRBJ1-6; v_gene: TRBV5-6; len: 14; CDR3aa: ASSLGTSSYNSPLH
j_gene: TRBJ2-2; v_gene: TRBV6-5; len: 12; CDR3aa: AARGGAGTGELF
j_gene: TRBJ1-5; v_gene: TRBV19; len: 16; CDR3aa: ASSIQGVQTGFSQPQH
j_gene: TRBJ1-4; v_gene: TRBV5-4; len: 12; CDR3aa: ASTDRALNEKLF
j_gene: TRBJ1-2; v_gene: TRBV19; len: 13; CDR3aa: ASSITGRGDYGYT
j_gene: TRBJ2-7; v_gene: TRBV3-1/TRBV3-2; len: 12; CDR3aa: ASSTGQGPYEQY
j_gene: TRBJ2-5; v_gene: TRBV5-1; len: 14; CDR3aa: ASSFVRGEGQETQY
j_gene: TRBJ2-1; v_gene: TRBV18; len: 13; CDR3aa: ASSPPGLADNEQF
j_gene: TRBJ1-3; v_gene: TRBV28; len: 10; CDR3aa: ASTKLGNTIY
j_gene: TRBJ2-5; v_gene: TRBV10-3; len: 11; CDR3aa: AIRQLLGETQY
j_gene: TRBJ2-2; v_gene: TRBV11-2; len: 14; CDR3aa: ASSFGSGRATGELF
j_gene: TRBJ1-3; v_gene: TRBV7-3; len: 14; CDR3aa: ASSRTGASSGNTIY
j_gene: TRBJ2-3; v_gene: TRBV30; len: 11; CDR3aa: AWGEQGTDTQY
j_gene: TRBJ2-1; v_gene: TRBV18; len: 13; CDR3aa: ASSDGLAGLYEQF
j_gene: TRBJ1-1; v_gene: TRBV10-3; len: 10; CDR3aa: AISDRNTEAF
j_gene: TRBJ1-4; v_gene: TRBV29-1; len: 10; CDR3aa: SANRAGEKLF
j_gene: TRBJ2-1; v_gene: TRBV5-4; len: 13; CDR3aa: ASSWGGLGAGEQF
j_gene: TRBJ1-1; v_gene: TRBV21-1; len: 12; CDR3aa: AVRNRAGGTEAF
j_gene: TRBJ1-2; v_gene: TRBV6-5; len: 13; CDR3aa: ASRTAGFPHYGYT
j_gene: TRBJ2-5; v_gene: TRBV28; len: 12; CDR3aa: ASSSSVVQETQY
j_gene: TRBJ2-1; v_gene: TRBV5-4; len: 12; CDR3aa: ASSLTSSNNEQF
j_gene: TRBJ2-2; v_gene: TRBV11-3; len: 11; CDR3aa: ASRQGYTGELF
j_gene: TRBJ2-1; v_gene: TRBV6-5; len: 12; CDR3aa: ASGSRERRNEQF